This T cell receptor beta chain was sequenced for a study of blood T cell repertoires in COVID-19. Study background: COVID-19 samples collected from the United States, Italy and Spain covered acute and convalescent phases. PBMCs, B-cell-depleted T cells, or T cells were the source of the cDNA or gDNA that made up the material.

Authors' analysis steps: The authors estimated nucleated cell counts from reference gene primer amplification. Assay: immunoSEQ multiplex PCR; the TCRdb copy retains only in-frame clones and omits some. V and J calls plus clone size are reproduced from that table; the DNA served to infer D and trimming. The data show tens of thousands of clones, with more than 80% seen just once and roughly 9.5% held by the top ten. The count of this clone is one. Specimen: peripheral blood. The clonotype comes from a man younger than 45 with active or convalescent COVID-19.

DNA for the CDR3: TGCAGTGCTAGTTCGTACAATCAGCCCCAGCATTTT. Its translation: CSASSYNQPQHF. The chain couples TRBV20-1 to TRBJ1-5; D remains ambiguous. V was shortened by 3 bases and J by 3 bases, with 6 bases between the two germline ends. The CDR3 runs 12 residues. The V gene's germline CDR1 is DFQATT and CDR2 SNEGSKA (reference sequence).